The T cell receptor beta chain under discussion was sequenced for a study of blood T cells in healthy people across ages. At least ten counts were recorded for this clonotype. Its antigen is as yet unknown. Next came a second PCR, run for about 7 to 12 cycles, which used a sample-barcoded 5' primer along with a J-beta primer mix. TCRdb called the 5' RACE reads again in MiXCR, with one record for every CDR3 protein. The sample lists about 670,000 distinct CDR3 sequences; around 41% were seen once. Notes on the study in general: One million T cells yielded diversity estimates that were considered underestimates. It was not possible, with unsorted PBMCs, to conclusively compare naive and antigen-experienced cells.

Sequenced material: blood. The source of this sequence is a man older than 75 in good health.

This chain's CDR3 is CSVEDRATRSIQYF. The DNA for the CDR3 is TGCAGCGTTGAAGATCGGGCGACAAGGAGCATTCAGTACTTC. The chain joins TRBV29-1 to TRBJ2-4; D is unresolved. Trimming removed 0 bases from V and 9 bases from J, with 15 bases in between. Per the germline V gene, CDR1 is SQVTM and CDR2 is ANQGSEA. The CDR3 has 14 amino acids.